This T cell receptor beta chain was identified during a study of OX40 agonist ivuxolimab in advanced cancers. The overall study: Ivuxolimab, an agonist antibody against OX40 (CD134), was given to patients. Mean age around 60 years, range roughly 23 to 79; approximately 80% male.

Sequencing used immunoSEQ multiplex PCR; TCRdb keeps in-frame clones, though not all of them. This table has about 80,000 clones, approximately 90% appearing once. The germline CDR1 and CDR2 sequences are MNHNY and SVGAGI (reference sequence). The CDR3 runs to 14 residues. V was trimmed by 3 bases and J by 3 bases, leaving 11 bases between them. Regarding the study as a whole: The mean number of expanded clones was higher in CD8+ T cells than in CD4+.

This clone was observed a single time. As yet, its antigen is unknown. This TCR derives from an adult with an advanced solid tumor such as melanoma, head and neck, liver or kidney cancer. The V gene is TRBV6-6, the J gene TRBJ2-5; tentative D call: TRBD1 (5 bases). The sample consisted of CD4+ or CD8+ T cells sorted from blood, taken in a trial of the OX40 agonist ivuxolimab. CDR3 sequence: CASSYGRAEETQYF. The CDR3 DNA reads TGTGCCAGCAGTTATGGCAGGGCCGAAGAGACCCAGTACTTC.